Shown below are 5 T cell receptor beta chains from a single sample sequenced in a study of radiotherapy plus CTLA-4 blockade in lung cancer. The table came from immunoSEQ multiplex PCR; TCRdb's copy has only in-frame clones and leaves some out. In the table there are over 100,000 clones, just under 90% of which are singletons. The material was peripheral blood, obtained from a patient treated with radiotherapy plus ipilimumab. The source is a human donor with non-small cell lung cancer that progressed on radiotherapy plus ipilimumab.

As for this clone: Sequence at one end of the junction differs from germline and may be a read error. This rearrangement joins TRBV5-1 to TRBJ1-2; TRBD1 agrees at 8 bases. There are 15 residues in the CDR3. Germline CDR1 SGHRS, CDR2 YFSETQ. For the CDR3, the DNA is TGCGCCAGCAGCCCACAACAGGGGCAGGGGGCAACTATGGCCTTC. This translates into CASSPQQGQGATMAF.

The CDR3 coding sequence is TGCGCCAGCAGCCTTGCGGAGGCGGGGAGTGAAAAACTGTTTTTT. Protein sequence: CASSLAEAGSEKLFF. V is TRBV5-1 and J is TRBJ1-4; D is uncertain. The CDR3 is 15 residues long. CDR1 is SGHRS, CDR2 YFSETQ, per germline. V was cut by 4 bases and J by 7 bases, with 17 bases left in between.

The count of this clone is one. The chain has TRBV23-1 and TRBJ1-6, with D tentatively TRBD1 (6 bases). TRBV23-1 belongs to the ORF category, with a function that is uncertain. CDR3 length: 15 residues. The V end lost 0 bases, the J end lost 7 bases, and 10 bases lay between the germline ends. CDR3 amino acids: CASSQSEGGNSPLHF. DNA of the CDR3: TGCGCCAGCAGTCAATCTGAGGGGGGAAATTCACCCCTCCACTTT.

V usage is TRBV19 and J usage is TRBJ1-1; 7 bases align to TRBD1. Germline assignment: CDR1 LNHDA and CDR2 SQIVND (reference sequence). The CDR3 covers 14 residues. V lost 6 bases to trimming and J lost 5 bases; unmatched junction nucleotides: 9. The DNA for the CDR3 is TGTGCCAGTAGACCAGGGGGTTTTGAAACTGAAGCTTTCTTT. Its protein product is CASRPGGFETEAFF.

With respect to this clone: Different DNA sequences within this sample yield the same CDR3. The genes are TRBV5-4 and TRBJ2-7; maybe TRBD2 (6 bases). V lost 0 bases and J lost 4, with 8 bases in between. The CDR3 has 13 residues. The germline V gene encodes CDR1 SGHNT and CDR2 YYREEE (reference sequence). This CDR3 reads CASSLGGGYEQYF. As DNA, the CDR3 is TGTGCCAGCAGCTTGGGGGGAGGATACGAGCAGTACTTC.